One sample yielded the 5 T cell receptor beta chains listed below, sequenced in a study of blood T cell repertoires in COVID-19. Generated by immunoSEQ multiplex PCR, the TCRdb table keeps only in-frame clones and is missing some. The sample holds a few hundred thousand clones, more than 70% seen once. Sequenced sample: peripheral blood. These receptors came from a woman in her twenties or thirties with COVID-19, enrolled during active disease.

The chain has TRBV10-3 and TRBJ2-1; TRBD2 aligns across 10 bases. CDR1 and CDR2 from the germline V gene are ENHRY and SYGVKD. The CDR3 contains 16 residues. The trim removed 0 bases at V and 3 bases at J, leaving 2 bases unmatched. The DNA of the CDR3 is TGTGCCATCAGTGAGTCTAGCGGGGGGCTCTACAATGAGCAGTTCTTC. Its translation: CAISESSGGLYNEQFF.

The chain links TRBV6-2 or TRBV6-3 to TRBJ2-1; TRBD1 matches 7 bases. The CDR3 runs 14 residues. The germline V gene encodes CDR1 MNHEY and CDR2 SVGEGT. After removal of 0 bases from V and 6 bases from J, the junction contained 2 bases not matched to a gene. The CDR3 coding sequence is TGTGCCAGCAGTTACTCGAACAGGGGCAATGAGCAGTTCTTC. As protein: CASSYSNRGNEQFF.

The gene calls are TRBV28 and TRBJ2-7; 9 bases align to TRBD1. Germline V CDR1 and CDR2: MDHEN, SYDVKM. The CDR3 has 13 residues. Trimming cost V 6 bases and J 5 bases; bases outside gene matches: 5. The DNA for the CDR3 is TGTGCCAGCAGCCCTAGGACAGGGGACGAGCAGTACGTC. It is translated as CASSPRTGDEQYV.

Only one count was recorded for this clone. The chain couples TRBV7-2 to TRBJ1-1, with 7 bases that match TRBD1. V was pared by 1 base and J by 7 bases, with 6 bases of the junction left unmatched. This CDR3 is 14 amino acids long. Germline lookup yields CDR1 SGHTA and CDR2 FQGNSA. CDR3 region: CASSLVLSGGEAFF. In DNA form, the CDR3 reads TGTGCCAGCAGCTTAGTTTTGTCAGGGGGTGAAGCTTTCTTT.

Concerning this clone: The CDR3 does not close with the conserved phenylalanine or tryptophan, likely indicating a read error. The DNA is left out, because the CDR3 cannot be placed on it with certainty; the CDR3 is given as TCRdb lists it. CDR3: CASSLLGHLSTSSTS. The gene calls are TRBV5-8 and TRBJ2-7; the table's D call TRBD1 went unverified against the DNA. Germline V gene lookup returns CDR1 SGHTS and CDR2 YDEGEE. The CDR3 spans 15 residues, counting both ends.